A selection of T cell receptor beta chains follows, all from one sample in a study of cytomegalovirus exposure and HLA in healthy donors. Using immunoSEQ multiplex PCR, the repertoire was profiled, and TCRdb retains in-frame clones only, with some absent. The repertoire holds about 90,000 clones, with about 66% as singletons. Sequenced input: PBMCs. The receptors come from a man aged 30 to 39 in good health and CMV-seronegative. Both conserved end residues are part of each CDR3. D genes are given only for firm matches. Clone sizes are given selectively: once, few, many, or a class where the clone is expanded.

J gene	D gene	clone size	V gene	CDR3 DNA	CDR3 protein
TRBJ1-1	.	.	TRBV29-1	TGCAGCGTTTTTGTAGGCGGATTGAACACTGAAGCTTTCTTT	CSVFVGGLNTEAFF
TRBJ2-5	TRBD2	.	TRBV5-6	TGTGCCAGCAGCCCCGGGACTAGCGGGTTTGAGCAGTACTTC	CASSPGTSGFEQYF
TRBJ2-7	TRBD2	.	TRBV10-3	TGTGCCACAAAACCGGGACTAGCGGGGATAGACGAGCAGTACTTC	CATKPGLAGIDEQYF
TRBJ1-1	.	few	TRBV4-1	TGCGCCAGCAGCCAAGGCACCCGGAGGGATGAAGCTTTCTTT	CASSQGTRRDEAFF
TRBJ1-4	TRBD1	few	TRBV5-1	TGCGCCAGCCGAACGACAGGGGGCGGCGAAAAACTGTTTTTT	CASRTTGGGEKLFF
TRBJ2-2	TRBD2	.	TRBV6-5	TGTGCCAGCAGTTGGACTAGCGGGGGGGGCACCGGGGAGCTGTTTTTT	CASSWTSGGGTGELFF
TRBJ2-3	TRBD2	.	TRBV7-6	TGTGCCAGCAGCTTGCCGGCTAGCGGGAGAGGCGATACGCAGTATTTT	CASSLPASGRGDTQYF
TRBJ1-2	.	.	TRBV11-2	TGTGCCAGCAGCCCTGGTGGGGGCTCTTTCTATACCTTC	CASSPGGGSFYTF
TRBJ1-3	.	.	TRBV7-9	TGTGCCAGCAGCCCCCGGACAGACCAGGGCCTCGGGATTGGAAACACCATATATTTT	CASSPRTDQGLGIGNTIYF
TRBJ2-1	TRBD2	.	TRBV15	TGTGCCACCAGCATACATGAGGGCGGGGGTGAGCAGTTCTTC	CATSIHEGGGEQFF
TRBJ2-1	TRBD1	.	TRBV10-3	TGTGCCATCGCAACAGGGGGCAATGAGCAGTTCTTC	CAIATGGNEQFF
TRBJ1-2	.	.	TRBV18	TGTGCCAGCTCACCACCACACAGGGCCTCGGGTGGCTACACCTTC	CASSPPHRASGGYTF
TRBJ1-4	TRBD1	few	TRBV7-6	TGTGCCAGCAGCTTAGGGACAGGTTGGAATGAAAAACTGTTTTTT	CASSLGTGWNEKLFF
TRBJ1-6	.	.	TRBV6-6	TGTGCCAGCAGTAAACAGGGTGCTAATTCACCCCTCCACTTT	CASSKQGANSPLHF
TRBJ2-6	.	.	TRBV7-8	TGTGCCAGCAGCCCCACCGCGACAGGCTCTGGGGCCAACGTCCTGACTTTC	CASSPTATGSGANVLTF
TRBJ1-4	TRBD1	.	TRBV2	TGTGCCAGCAGTGAAGCGTTGGGGACAGGGGGCAATGAAAAACTGTTTTTT	CASSEALGTGGNEKLFF
TRBJ1-2	TRBD1	.	TRBV11-2	TGTGCCAGCAGCTCACTCAGGGGGCGCGGGGCTGGCTACACCTTC	CASSSLRGRGAGYTF
TRBJ2-1	.	.	TRBV7-7	TGTGCTAGCAGCTTAGGTAGGGGCTCCTACAATGAGCAGTTCTTC	CASSLGRGSYNEQFF